The 8 T cell receptor beta chains below were found in one sample sequenced in a study of CD8 T cells in ankylosing spondylitis. TCRdb re-derived calls from the 5' RACE reads in MiXCR, one entry per CDR3 protein. This sample has roughly 150,000 distinct CDR3 sequences, with roughly 31% found just once. The source material was synovial fluid, either unsorted or a sorted T cell fraction (not recorded which). These receptors were taken from a male donor with ankylosing spondylitis.

The V gene is TRBV27, the J gene TRBJ2-7; 10 bases map to TRBD2. V trimming: 6 bases; J trimming: 2 bases; junction bases outside the gene matches: 7. Germline CDR1 is MNHEY and CDR2 is SMNVEV (reference sequence). The CDR3 contains 15 residues. CDR3 region: CASRNRTSGTYEQYF. CDR3 sequence (DNA): TGTGCCAGCAGAAACCGGACTAGCGGAACCTACGAGCAGTACTTC.

There are a few counts of this clonotype. V is TRBV7-2 and J is TRBJ2-1; 10 nucleotides match TRBD2. From germline, CDR1 is SGHTA and CDR2 FQGNSA. The CDR3 extends over 16 amino acids. The J segment lost 7 bases and the V segment lost 1 base, leaving 7 bases of the junction unmatched. The CDR3 sequence: CASSLVGAGGLNEQFF. As DNA, the CDR3 is TGTGCCAGCAGCTTAGTCGGAGCGGGAGGGCTAAATGAGCAGTTCTTC.

This clonotype was detected a few times. The rearrangement joins TRBV20-1 to TRBJ2-1; D unresolved. Deletions cut 0 bases from V and 3 bases from J, with 6 bases between. Germline V CDR1 and CDR2: DFQATT, SNEGSKA (reference sequence). The CDR3 contains 13 residues. CDR3 nucleotides: TGCAGTGCTAGAGATCTTGACTACAATGAGCAGTTCTTC. Translated: CSARDLDYNEQFF.

This clonotype has a handful of counts. The J gene is TRBJ2-3, the V gene TRBV11-2, with 9 bases lining up with TRBD2. CDR1 is SGHAT and CDR2 is FQNNGV in the germline V gene. J was trimmed by 0 bases and V by 1 base; bases with no gene match: 8. The length of the CDR3 is 18 residues. As DNA, the CDR3 is TGTGCCAGCAGCTTAGGCGGGACTAGCACATATAGCACAGATACGCAGTATTTT. Protein product: CASSLGGTSTYSTDTQYF.

A few counts support this clonotype. This sequence joins TRBV7-2 and TRBJ1-4; TRBD1 is a possible D gene (6 bases). V dropped 4 bases and J dropped 7 bases, with 16 bases sitting between them. CDR3 size: 15 residues. The germline V gene encodes CDR1 SGHTA and CDR2 FQGNSA. CDR3 region: CASSWKRGGIEKLFF. DNA for the CDR3: TGTGCCAGCAGCTGGAAAAGGGGGGGCATTGAAAAACTGTTTTTT.

This clonotype has just one count. The chain uses TRBV5-1 and TRBJ1-4; 9 nucleotides line up with TRBD1. The CDR3 spans 16 residues. Germline CDR1 SGHRS, CDR2 YFSETQ. With V trimmed by 5 bases and J by 0 bases, 5 bases remained unmatched. In DNA, the CDR3 is TGCGCCAGCAGTTGGAGGACAGGGGCAACTAATGAAAAACTGTTTTTT. Protein sequence: CASSWRTGATNEKLFF.

By its share, this clonotype is medium-sized. The V gene is TRBV7-2, the J gene TRBJ1-1; no clear D gene. Looked up from germline, CDR1 is SGHTA and CDR2 is FQGNSA. Trimming left V 4 bases short and J 8 bases short, with 8 bases between. The CDR3 has 11 amino acids. The CDR3: CASSSLREAFF. Here the CDR3 DNA reads TGTGCCAGCAGCTCCCTCAGGGAAGCTTTCTTT.

This clonotype was detected ten times or more. This chain links TRBV28 with TRBJ2-1, with TRBD2 matching over 12 bases. The V and J ends lost 1 base and 0 bases, in that order; junction bases with no gene match: 1. The CDR3 contains 17 residues. Germline V gene lookup returns CDR1 MDHEN and CDR2 SYDVKM. CDR3 sequence: CASSLSTSGSSYNEQFF. In DNA form, the CDR3 reads TGTGCCAGCAGTTTATCGACTAGCGGGAGCTCCTACAATGAGCAGTTCTTC. Combining the CDR3 with reference TRBV28 and TRBJ2-1 gives the whole variable domain DVKVTQSSRYLVKRTGEKVFLECVQDMDHENMFWYRQDPGLGLRLIYFSYDVKMKEKGDIPEGYSVSREKKERFSLILESASTNQTSMYLCASSLSTSGSSYNEQFFGPGTRLTVL.